A selection of T cell receptor beta chains follows, all from one sample in a study of blood T cell repertoires in COVID-19. TCRdb's table, derived via immunoSEQ multiplex PCR, lists solely in-frame clones and lacks some. The sample yields some 130,000 clones, approximately 80% seen once. The sequencing input was peripheral blood. The receptors shown here come from a man in his 60s who had recovered from COVID-19. CDR3s include the opening cysteine and the closing phenylalanine or tryptophan. D genes are given only for firm matches. Size tells how often a clone was seen (once, few, many) or the class of an expanded clone, and some rows leave it out.

size: NA
D: TRBD1
J: TRBJ2-5
V: TRBV6-6
CDR3: CASSYGDRARETQYF
DNA: TGTGCCAGCAGTTACGGGGACAGGGCACGAGAGACCCAGTACTTC

size: once
D: NA
J: TRBJ1-1
V: TRBV19
CDR3: CASSIWGKNTEAFF
DNA: TGTGCCAGTAGTATTTGGGGCAAGAACACTGAAGCTTTCTTT

size: NA
D: TRBD1
J: TRBJ2-3
V: TRBV29-1
CDR3: CSALTGGGDTQYF
DNA: TGCAGCGCCCTGACAGGGGGGGGAGATACGCAGTATTTT

size: NA
D: TRBD2
J: TRBJ2-7
V: TRBV14
CDR3: CASSHRGGRGIRAYEQYF
DNA: TGTGCCAGCAGCCACCGGGGGGGTCGGGGGATAAGGGCCTACGAGCAGTACTTC

size: NA
D: TRBD2
J: TRBJ2-3
V: TRBV4-1
CDR3: CASSQRGGGRAGDTQYF
DNA: TGCGCCAGCAGCCAGAGGGGCGGCGGGAGGGCCGGGGATACGCAGTATTTT

size: NA
D: NA
J: TRBJ1-3
V: TRBV11-2
CDR3: CASSFGSSGNTIYF
DNA: TGTGCCAGCAGCTTCGGGAGCTCTGGAAACACCATATATTTT

size: once
D: NA
J: TRBJ1-2
V: TRBV30
CDR3: CAWSAGERGYTF
DNA: TGTGCCTGGAGCGCTGGCGAGCGTGGCTACACCTTC

size: NA
D: TRBD1
J: TRBJ2-5
V: TRBV5-1
CDR3: CASSFGTGYQETQYF
DNA: TGCGCCAGCAGCTTCGGGACAGGCTACCAAGAGACCCAGTACTTC

size: NA
D: TRBD1
J: TRBJ1-5
V: TRBV19
CDR3: CASSGSWGQGASQPQHF
DNA: TGTGCCAGTAGTGGCAGTTGGGGACAGGGGGCCAGCCAGCCCCAGCATTTT

size: NA
D: TRBD1
J: TRBJ1-5
V: TRBV11-2
CDR3: CASSLQGGQPQHF
DNA: TGTGCCAGCAGCTTACAGGGGGGTCAGCCCCAGCATTTT

size: NA
D: TRBD2
J: TRBJ2-5
V: TRBV5-6
CDR3: CASSGRLAGIRETQYF
DNA: TGTGCCAGCAGCGGAAGACTAGCGGGAATAAGAGAGACCCAGTACTTC

size: NA
D: NA
J: TRBJ2-5
V: TRBV19
CDR3: CASSSPGHLRETQYF
DNA: TGTGCCAGTAGTTCACCGGGACACCTAAGAGAAACCCAGTACTTC

size: NA
D: NA
J: TRBJ2-7
V: TRBV7-9
CDR3: CASSWGVTYEQYF
DNA: TGTGCCAGCAGCTGGGGAGTTACCTACGAGCAGTACTTC

size: NA
D: TRBD1
J: TRBJ1-5
V: TRBV4-3
CDR3: CASSPGTVNQPQHF
DNA: TGCGCCAGCAGCCCCGGGACAGTCAATCAGCCCCAGCATTTT

size: NA
D: TRBD2
J: TRBJ2-2
V: TRBV18
CDR3: CASSRRPSGRGNTGELFF
DNA: TGTGCCAGCTCTCGTCGTCCTAGCGGGAGGGGGAACACCGGGGAGCTGTTTTTT